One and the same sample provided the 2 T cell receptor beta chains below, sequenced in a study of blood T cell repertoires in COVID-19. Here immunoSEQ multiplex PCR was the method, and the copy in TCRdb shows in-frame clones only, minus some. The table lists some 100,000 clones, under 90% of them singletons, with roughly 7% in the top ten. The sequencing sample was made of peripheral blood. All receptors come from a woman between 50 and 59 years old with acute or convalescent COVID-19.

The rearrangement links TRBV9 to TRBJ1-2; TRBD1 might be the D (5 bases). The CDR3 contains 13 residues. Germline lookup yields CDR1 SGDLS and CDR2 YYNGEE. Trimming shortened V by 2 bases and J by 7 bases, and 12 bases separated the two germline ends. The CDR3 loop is CASSVLQGSGYTF. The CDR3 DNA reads TGTGCCAGCAGCGTCCTCCAGGGTAGTGGCTACACCTTC.

The CDR3 loop is CASSFAGGGSDTQYF. For the CDR3, the DNA is TGCGCCAGCAGCTTCGCCGGGGGAGGCTCAGATACGCAGTATTTT. The chain recombines TRBV5-1 with TRBJ2-3, with D possibly matching TRBD2 (6 bases). Germline CDR1 SGHRS, CDR2 YFSETQ. The CDR3 runs to 15 residues. Trimming removed 2 bases from V and 4 bases from J, with 14 bases in between. The full variable domain, rest sourced from reference TRBV5-1 and TRBJ2-3, is KAGVTQTPRYLIKTRGQQVTLSCSPISGHRSVSWYQQTPGQGLQFLFEYFSETQRNKGNFPGRFSGRQFSNSRSEMNVSTLELGDSALYLCASSFAGGGSDTQYFGPGTRLTVL.